The 24 T cell receptor beta chains below all came from one sample that was sequenced in a study of cytomegalovirus exposure and HLA in healthy donors. The PCR contained 60 Vbeta and 13 Jbeta primers. This table comes from immunoSEQ multiplex PCR, and its TCRdb copy is limited to in-frame clones, with some not included. The sample yields approximately 130,000 clones, around 76% seen once. The sample was PBMCs. These receptor sequences come from a woman between 50 and 59 years old in good health and CMV-seronegative.

The CDR3 nucleotides are TGTGCCAGCAGCTTAGAGGACAGGGCGATGGTCCAGCCCCAGCATTTT. This sequence encodes CASSLEDRAMVQPQHF. This rearrangement joins TRBV7-8 to TRBJ1-5, with TRBD1 matching over 8 bases. Unmatched junction bases numbered 9, after V lost 1 base and J lost 7 bases. The CDR3 is 16 amino acids. Per germline, CDR1 SGHVS and CDR2 FQNEAQ.

J is TRBJ2-1 and V is TRBV28; D perhaps matches TRBD1 (5 bases). Germline V lookup: CDR1 MDHEN, CDR2 SYDVKM. V was clipped by 11 bases and J by 7 bases, with 18 bases between them. This CDR3 is 13 amino acids long. CDR3 in amino acids: CAGRGRVGNEQFF. CDR3 DNA: TGTGCCGGAAGGGGCAGGGTTGGTAATGAGCAGTTCTTC.

This chain links TRBV5-1 with TRBJ2-5; 12 bases align to TRBD2. The CDR3 runs 17 residues. Germline V gene sequence: CDR1 SGHRS, CDR2 YFSETQ. V was pared by 0 bases and J by 1 base, with 4 bases of the junction left unmatched. The CDR3 nucleotides read TGCGCCAGCAGCTTGGGGGGACTAGCGGGTATCCAAGAGACCCAGTACTTC. Its translation is CASSLGGLAGIQETQYF.

The chain combines TRBV25-1 with TRBJ2-1, with 7 bases that match TRBD2. Looked up from germline, CDR1 is MGHDK and CDR2 is SYGVNS. Trimming removed 4 bases from V and 7 bases from J; junction bases left unmatched: 10. CDR3 length: 15 amino acids. In nucleotides, the CDR3 is TGTGCCAGCAGTGCTGGGCTAGCGGACCTGAATGAGCAGTTCTTC. Translating it yields CASSAGLADLNEQFF.

This clone was counted between two and nine times. The V gene is TRBV5-5, the J gene TRBJ2-2; TRBD1 agrees at 10 bases. Germline values: CDR1 SGHKS, CDR2 YYEKEE (reference sequence). Trimming at V came to 6 bases and at J to 4 bases, leaving 6 bases not matched to a gene. The CDR3 covers 15 residues. CDR3 nucleotides: TGTGCCAGCACCTGGAGACAGGGGGCCACCGGGGAGCTGTTTTTT. Translating it yields CASTWRQGATGELFF. Supplemented by reference TRBV5-5 and TRBJ2-2, the full variable domain reads DAGVTQSPTHLIKTRGQQVTLRCSPISGHKSVSWYQQVLGQGPQFIFQYYEKEERGRGNFPDRFSARQFPNYSSELNVNALLLGDSALYLCASTWRQGATGELFFGEGSRLTVL.

The V call is TRBV11-2, the J call TRBJ1-4; D possibly corresponds to TRBD1 (5 bases). The germline V gene encodes CDR1 SGHAT and CDR2 FQNNGV. Trimming shortened V by 5 bases and J by 7 bases, and 17 bases separated the two germline ends. The length of the CDR3 is 15 residues. The CDR3 loop reads CASSPVDRIGEKLFF. CDR3 DNA: TGTGCCAGCAGCCCCGTCGACAGAATCGGTGAAAAACTGTTTTTT.

As concerns this clone: Other DNA sequences from this sample encode an identical CDR3 as well. The chain combines TRBV4-1 with TRBJ1-5, with D perhaps TRBD1 (5 bases). Trimming stripped 0 bases from V and 4 bases from J, with 10 bases between. CDR3 size: 15 residues. CDR1 and CDR2 (germline): MGHRA, YSYEKL. CDR3 in amino acids: CASSQDQGSNQPQHF. The CDR3 coding sequence is TGCGCCAGCAGCCAAGATCAGGGTTCGAATCAGCCCCAGCATTTT.

This chain links TRBV7-2 with TRBJ2-1; no definite D call. Germline V gene lookup returns CDR1 SGHTA and CDR2 FQGNSA. Trimming left V 8 bases short and J 8 bases short, with 10 bases between. This CDR3 is 11 amino acids long. The CDR3 here is CASAYFDEQFF. Here the CDR3 DNA reads TGTGCCAGCGCCTATTTCGATGAGCAGTTCTTC. Complete variable domain (other parts from reference TRBV7-2 and TRBJ2-1): GAGVSQSPSNKVTEKGKDVELRCDPISGHTALYWYRQSLGQGLEFLIYFQGNSAPDKSGLPSDRFSAERTGGSVSTLTIQRTQQEDSAVYLCASAYFDEQFFGPGTRLTVL.

As regards this clone: At one of its ends the junction is not consistent with the germline gene, which may arise from a read error. The chain recombines TRBV7-7 with TRBJ2-5; 9 bases align to TRBD1. Germline V gene data show CDR1 as SSHAT and CDR2 as FNYEAQ (reference sequence). The CDR3 consists of 15 residues. As DNA, the CDR3 is TGTGCTAGCAGCTTAGGGGACAGGGCCCAAGAGACCCAGTACTTC. This codes for CASSLGDRAQETQYF.

In its sample, this clone was seen a few times. The rearrangement links TRBV5-8 to TRBJ1-5, with TRBD1 matching 9 bases. V lost 4 bases, J lost 6 bases, and 11 bases stayed unmatched. Germline values: CDR1 SGHTS, CDR2 YDEGEE. The CDR3 is 16 residues long. This CDR3 reads CASSPPATGGSQPQHF. The CDR3 region has the DNA TGTGCCAGCAGCCCGCCCGCCACAGGGGGCAGTCAGCCCCAGCATTTT.

This chain joins TRBV6-5 and TRBJ2-7; 11 nucleotides agree with TRBD2. This CDR3 is 15 amino acids long. Trimming at V came to 6 bases and at J to 1 base, leaving 5 bases not matched to a gene. Germline V gives CDR1 MNHEY, CDR2 SVGAGI. CDR3 protein: CASRSTSGRSYEQYF. The CDR3 bases are TGTGCCAGCAGATCAACTAGCGGGAGATCCTACGAGCAGTACTTC.

The V call is TRBV7-3, the J call TRBJ2-5; D gene unclear. The CDR3 has 13 amino acids. The germline CDR1 and CDR2 sequences are SGHTA and FQGTGA. Trimming stripped 5 bases from V and 4 bases from J, with 11 bases between. In nucleotides, the CDR3 is TGTGCCAGCAGCAGATCAAGCACAGAGACCCAGTACTTC. Amino acid sequence: CASSRSSTETQYF.

The chain combines TRBV28 with TRBJ2-3; 12 nucleotides match TRBD1. CDR1 and CDR2 from the germline V gene are MDHEN and SYDVKM. Trimming removed 4 bases from V and 4 bases from J; junction bases left unmatched: 6. This CDR3 has 16 residues. CDR3 residues: CASSSTGQGAADTQYF. The CDR3 DNA sequence: TGTGCCAGCAGTTCCACGGGACAGGGGGCCGCAGATACGCAGTATTTT.

Only one count was recorded for this clone. The chain employs TRBV29-1 and TRBJ2-3; 8 bases align to TRBD1. V shed 5 bases, J shed 4 bases, and the junction held 2 bases outside the gene matches. CDR1 and CDR2 from the germline V gene are SQVTM and ANQGSEA. The CDR3 is 12 amino acids. CDR3 bases: TGCAGCGTTACAGGGGGAGCAGATACGCAGTATTTT. This translates into CSVTGGADTQYF.

The chain uses TRBV19 and TRBJ1-5; 7 bases agree with TRBD1. The CDR3 sequence is 14 residues long. J gave up 5 bases and V 8 bases, and 9 bases lay outside the gene matches. The germline V gene encodes CDR1 LNHDA and CDR2 SQIVND (reference sequence). The CDR3 loop reads CASALRDSDQPQHF. CDR3 coding DNA: TGTGCCAGTGCCCTACGGGACAGCGATCAGCCCCAGCATTTT.

This clone was counted a few times. The chain joins TRBV28 to TRBJ2-3, with no clear D. V lost 6 bases to trimming and J lost 8 bases, with 12 bases between them. Germline-derived CDR1 and CDR2 are MDHEN and SYDVKM. The CDR3 has 12 residues. Written as DNA, the CDR3 is TGTGCCAGCAGCCCTCCTTTCGGTACGCAGTATTTT. The encoded protein is CASSPPFGTQYF.

This sequence joins TRBV6-5 and TRBJ1-2; the match to TRBD1 covers 7 bases. CDR1 and CDR2 from the germline V gene are MNHEY and SVGAGI. This CDR3 contains 13 residues. J lost 6 bases, V lost 4 bases, and 5 bases had no gene match. The CDR3 bases are TGTGCCAGCAGTTTACAGGGGAACGATGGCTACACCTTC. This encodes CASSLQGNDGYTF.

J is TRBJ2-5 and V is TRBV15; TRBD1 matches 8 bases. Germline-derived CDR1 and CDR2 are LNHNV and YYDKDF (reference sequence). CDR3 size: 15 residues. The V segment lost 2 bases and the J segment 5 bases; nucleotides outside the gene matches: 7. The CDR3: CATSRFGQGTETQYF. CDR3 bases: TGTGCCACCAGCAGATTCGGACAGGGAACGGAGACCCAGTACTTC.

This clone has more than one count but fewer than ten. The gene calls are TRBV5-1 and TRBJ2-3, with D perhaps matching TRBD1 (5 bases). This CDR3 contains 17 residues. Germline V gene data show CDR1 as SGHRS and CDR2 as YFSETQ. V lost 0 bases and J lost 4, with 18 bases in between. The CDR3 here is CASSLVGVALRADTQYF. The CDR3, as DNA: TGCGCCAGCAGCTTGGTAGGGGTAGCCCTAAGGGCAGATACGCAGTATTTT.

This clone was observed a few times. A read error may produce the germline difference seen at one junction end. The rearrangement joins TRBV7-9 to TRBJ2-3, with 11 bases lining up with TRBD2. There are 12 residues in the CDR3. The germline V gene encodes CDR1 SEHNR and CDR2 FQNEAQ (reference sequence). The CDR3, as DNA: TGTTCCAGCACCATTAGCGGGAGGGCGCAGTATTTT. Amino acids: CSSTISGRAQYF.

This sequence joins TRBV6-6 and TRBJ2-1; 8 bases match TRBD2. The CDR3 is made up of 14 amino acids. V trimming: 7 bases; J trimming: 7 bases; junction bases outside the gene matches: 9. Germline V gives CDR1 MNHNY, CDR2 SVGAGI (reference sequence). As DNA, the CDR3 is TGTGCCAGCACAACCACTAGCGGCCCAAATGAGCAGTTCTTC. Translation gives CASTTTSGPNEQFF.

The gene calls are TRBV7-2 and TRBJ2-4, with D possibly being TRBD2 (6 bases). Trimming removed 2 bases at V and 4 bases at J, with 18 bases between. Germline assignment: CDR1 SGHTA and CDR2 FQGNSA. The CDR3 extends over 17 amino acids. The CDR3 loop reads CASSLPGLKKGKNIQYF. CDR3 sequence (DNA): TGTGCCAGCAGCTTACCGGGACTGAAAAAGGGGAAAAACATTCAGTACTTC.

V is TRBV6-5 and J is TRBJ1-2, with D uncertain. V was cut by 2 bases and J by 6 bases, with 10 bases left in between. This CDR3 region has 13 residues. Germline assignment: CDR1 MNHEY and CDR2 SVGAGI. CDR3 protein: CASSYEVRNGYTF. The CDR3 DNA sequence: TGTGCCAGCAGTTACGAGGTTAGGAATGGCTACACCTTC.

The genes are TRBV19 and TRBJ2-4, with 8 bases fitting TRBD1. Germline values: CDR1 LNHDA, CDR2 SQIVND (reference sequence). The CDR3 is 16 amino acids. V shed 5 bases and J 5 bases; nucleotides not matched to a gene: 11. The CDR3 DNA reads TGTGCCAGTAGTCTCCTAGACAGGGGCCACGAAAACATTCAGTACTTC. Translating gives CASSLLDRGHENIQYF.